Each of the 14 T cell receptor beta chains below was sequenced from the same sample in a study of blood T cell repertoires in COVID-19 (dated by TCRdb to about 2020). Library method: the immunoSEQ multiplex PCR assay. Drawn from immuneACCESS, this table holds only the in-frame rearrangements with V and J called that TCRdb kept. Clones are partly lost; checked studies trace under half to an unresolved V gene and leave the rest unexplained. Across this sample there are over 200,000 clones, with nearly 90% seen only once. The ten largest clones take up under 14% of the sample. The sample comprised PBMCs or T cells enriched from blood (not recorded which). Receptors originate from a man younger than 40 who had recovered from COVID-19.

In this sample, this clone turned up a few times. J is TRBJ1-4 and V is TRBV3-1 (or the pseudogene TRBV3-2); 7 nucleotides agree with TRBD1. Germline-derived CDR1 and CDR2 are LGHDT and YNNKEL (reference sequence). The J segment lost 0 bases and the V segment lost 1 base, leaving 8 bases of the junction unmatched. The CDR3 length is 18 residues. CDR3 bases: TGTGCCAGCAGCCAAGTTCTAATAGGGACAGCAACTAATGAAAAACTGTTTTTT. Encoded protein: CASSQVLIGTATNEKLFF.

V and J are TRBV29-1 and TRBJ1-1; 9 positions match TRBD1. This CDR3 comprises 16 residues. Germline CDR1 is SQVTM and CDR2 is ANQGSEA. Trimming at V came to 0 bases and at J to 2 bases, leaving 7 bases not matched to a gene. The CDR3 DNA reads as TGCAGCGTTGAAGATCGAGGACAGGGGTATAACACTGAAGCTTTCTTT. This sequence encodes CSVEDRGQGYNTEAFF.

The V gene is TRBV7-2, the J gene TRBJ2-3, with 7 bases identical to TRBD1. V was pared by 5 bases and J by 2 bases, with 7 bases of the junction left unmatched. CDR1 and CDR2 from the germline V gene are SGHTA and FQGNSA. This CDR3 contains 15 residues. As DNA, the CDR3 is TGTGCCAGCAGCCCCAGGACAGGACCCACAGATACGCAGTATTTT. Its translation is CASSPRTGPTDTQYF.

The chain links TRBV30 to TRBJ2-7, with D possibly matching TRBD1 (6 bases). The germline CDR1 and CDR2 sequences are GTSNPN and SVGIG (reference sequence). The CDR3 spans 12 residues. Trimming shortened V by 2 bases and J by 5 bases, and 10 bases separated the two germline ends. Here the CDR3 DNA reads TGTGCCTGGAGTAACAGGGTCCACGAGCAGTACTTC. Translation gives CAWSNRVHEQYF.

The rearrangement links TRBV7-9 to TRBJ1-2; D perhaps matches TRBD1 (6 bases). Between the trimmed V and J ends, which lost 0 bases and 1 base, there was a span of 9 bases. From germline, CDR1 is SEHNR and CDR2 FQNEAQ (reference sequence). This CDR3 has 15 amino acids. For the CDR3, the DNA is TGTGCCAGCAGCTTAGCGGACAGAAGTAACTATGGCTACACCTTC. Translating gives CASSLADRSNYGYTF.

The V and J genes are TRBV11-2 and TRBJ2-3, with 9 bases that match TRBD2. The CDR3 is 16 amino acids. V lost 6 bases and J lost 2; bases outside the gene matches: 9. CDR1 and CDR2 from the germline V gene are SGHAT and FQNNGV. The CDR3 DNA is TGTGCCAGCAGGGGAGGAGCGGGAGGCGTCACAGATACGCAGTATTTT. This sequence encodes CASRGGAGGVTDTQYF.

This rearrangement joins TRBV13 to TRBJ1-6; D is unclear. The CDR3 runs to 12 residues. Germline V gene data show CDR1 as PRHDT and CDR2 as FYEKMQ (reference sequence). V lost 5 bases and J 6 bases, leaving 5 bases between the germline ends. For the CDR3, the DNA is TGTGCCAGCAGCCTCGTTAATTCACCCCTCCACTTT. The encoded protein is CASSLVNSPLHF. The variable domain in full, completed from reference TRBV13 and TRBJ1-6, reads AAGVIQSPRHLIKEKRETATLKCYPIPRHDTVYWYQQGPGQDPQFLISFYEKMQSDKGSIPDRFSAQQFSDYHSELNMSSLELGDSALYFCASSLVNSPLHFGNGTRLTVT.

V usage is TRBV4-3 and J usage is TRBJ2-1; D uncertain. Germline V gene data show CDR1 as LGHNA and CDR2 as YSLEER. CDR3 length: 18 residues. Deletions cut 0 bases from V and 8 bases from J, with 23 bases between. CDR3 sequence (DNA): TGCGCCAGCAGCCAAGATGGCGCAGGCTACGGCGTATCGGATGAGCAGTTCTTC. It specifies CASSQDGAGYGVSDEQFF.

The chain employs TRBV11-2 and TRBJ2-1, with 8 bases that match TRBD2. This CDR3 contains 17 residues. J was trimmed by 7 bases and V by 3 bases; bases with no gene match: 14. Germline V CDR1 and CDR2: SGHAT, FQNNGV. The CDR3 loop is CASSFPVSPGGSNEQFF. The CDR3, as DNA: TGTGCCAGCAGCTTCCCTGTGAGTCCGGGGGGGTCGAATGAGCAGTTCTTC.

The CDR3 DNA follows: TGTGCCAGCAGCAAGGAACCGTTTAAGTATGGGGCCAGGGGCAAAAACATTCAGTACTTC. It is translated as CASSKEPFKYGARGKNIQYF. V is TRBV21-1 and J is TRBJ2-4; no DNA check was done on the table's D call, TRBD1. TRBV21-1 counts as a pseudogene. The CDR3 length is 20 residues.

V is TRBV11-2 and J is TRBJ1-4; D is perhaps TRBD1 (6 bases). Trimming removed 9 bases from V and 5 bases from J, with 22 bases in between. Germline CDR1 SGHAT, CDR2 FQNNGV. There are 16 residues in the CDR3. The CDR3 protein is CARPKTRDNENEKLFF. The CDR3 nucleotides read TGTGCCAGACCCAAGACGAGGGACAACGAAAATGAAAAACTGTTTTTT. Full variable domain (remainder filled in from reference TRBV11-2 and TRBJ1-4): EAGVAQSPRYKIIEKRQSVAFWCNPISGHATLYWYQQILGQGPKLLIQFQNNGVVDDSQLPKDRFSAERLKGVDSTLKIQPAKLEDSAVYLCARPKTRDNENEKLFFGSGTQLSVL.

The chain is built from TRBV28 and TRBJ2-7, with TRBD2 as a possible D gene (6 bases). Germline V CDR1 and CDR2: MDHEN, SYDVKM. The CDR3 is made up of 15 amino acids. The V gene lost 2 bases and the J gene lost 2 bases, with 13 bases spanning the gap. The CDR3 region is CASSLGASVTYEQYF. The CDR3 nucleotides read TGTGCCAGCAGTTTAGGGGCTAGCGTAACCTACGAGCAGTACTTC.

This chain joins TRBV7-2 and TRBJ2-2; no definite D call. The CDR3 is 11 residues long. Germline loops: CDR1 SGHTA, CDR2 FQGNSA. Trimming took off 6 bases at V and 8 bases at J, with 7 bases between the two ends. CDR3 bases: TGTGCCAGCAGTCAACGGGGGGAGCTGTTTTTT. Translation: CASSQRGELFF.

The rearrangement links TRBV5-1 to TRBJ2-5; 7 nucleotides agree with TRBD1. The junction had 3 bases not matched to a gene; V was cut back by 2 bases and J by 2 bases. Per the germline V gene, CDR1 is SGHRS and CDR2 is YFSETQ. The CDR3 runs to 14 residues. Written as DNA, the CDR3 is TGCGCCAGCAGCTTTGGGACAGTACAAGAGACCCAGTACTTC. Amino acids: CASSFGTVQETQYF.